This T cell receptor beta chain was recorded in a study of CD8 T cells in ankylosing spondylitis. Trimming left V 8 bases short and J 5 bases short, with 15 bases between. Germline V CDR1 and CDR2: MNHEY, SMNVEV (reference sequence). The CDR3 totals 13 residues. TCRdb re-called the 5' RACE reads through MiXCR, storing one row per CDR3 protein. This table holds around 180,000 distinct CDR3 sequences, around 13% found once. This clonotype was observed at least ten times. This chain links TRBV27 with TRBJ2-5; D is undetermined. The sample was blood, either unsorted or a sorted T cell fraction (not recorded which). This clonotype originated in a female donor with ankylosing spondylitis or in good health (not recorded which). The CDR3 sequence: CASAKRSEETQYF. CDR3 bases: TGTGCCAGCGCCAAGAGGAGTGAGGAGACCCAGTACTTC.